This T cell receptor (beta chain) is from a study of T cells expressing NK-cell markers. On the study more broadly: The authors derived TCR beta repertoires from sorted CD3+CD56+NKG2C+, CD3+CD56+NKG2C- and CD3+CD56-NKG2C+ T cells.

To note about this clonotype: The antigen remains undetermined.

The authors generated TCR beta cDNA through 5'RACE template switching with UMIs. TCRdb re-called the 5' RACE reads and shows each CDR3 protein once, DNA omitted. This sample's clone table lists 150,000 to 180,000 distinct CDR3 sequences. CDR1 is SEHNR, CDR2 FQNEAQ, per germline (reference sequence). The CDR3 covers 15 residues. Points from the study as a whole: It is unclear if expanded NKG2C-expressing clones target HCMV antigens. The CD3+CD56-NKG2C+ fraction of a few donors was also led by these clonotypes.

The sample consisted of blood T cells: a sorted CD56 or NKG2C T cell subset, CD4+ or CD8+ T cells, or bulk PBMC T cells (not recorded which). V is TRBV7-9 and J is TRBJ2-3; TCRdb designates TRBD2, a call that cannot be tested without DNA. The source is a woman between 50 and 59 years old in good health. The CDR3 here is CASTRESESTDTQYF.